This record looks at one TCR beta chain sequence and its context. Its specificity is not known. Expressed TCRB transcripts were sequenced after all isolated RNA was converted to cDNA. The repertoire was sequenced with immunoSEQ multiplex PCR; TCRdb's copy has only in-frame clones and lacks some. Of about 270,000 clones detected, more than 13% appear once; the ten largest clones hold over 0.015%. These data come from a study of beta chain features in type 1 diabetes. Background on the study: Comparable age, gender and cell yields were observed in patients relative to healthy donors.

It was via CD45RO/CCR7/CD25/CD127/CD95/CD27 that CD4+ naive, central memory, regulatory and stem cell-like memory cells were sorted. This CDR3 is 15 amino acids long. Germline CDR1 is MNHEY and CDR2 is SMNVEV (reference sequence). Trimming at V came to 3 bases and at J to 6 bases, leaving 6 bases not matched to a gene. Study results and caveats: Shortening of TCRB CDR3s, moderate but significant, appeared in all four CD4+ subsets of Type 1 diabetes patients. Patients' naive, central memory and regulatory TCRB repertoires appeared more alike than those of healthy donors. Lower insertion and higher deletion counts appeared at VDJ junctions in type 1 diabetes patients.

Sequencing input: naive CD4+ T cells from blood. This sequence joins TRBV27 and TRBJ1-5, with 9 bases aligning to TRBD1. The origin of this receptor is a young man with type 1 diabetes. The DNA for the CDR3 is TGTGCCAGCAGTTTGGGACAGGGCTCCGCTCAGCCCCAGCATTTT. Its translation: CASSLGQGSAQPQHF.